Listed below are T cell receptor beta chains from one sample, sequenced in a study of post-analysis software for immune sequencing data. TCRdb reprocessed the PCR reads via MiXCR and lists one record per CDR3 protein. Of about 460,000 distinct CDR3 sequences in the sample, roughly 45% were seen once. The sample was blood. These receptors were taken from a girl aged 5-17 years with multiple sclerosis. Both conserved end residues are part of each CDR3. The D gene is left open where the match is weak. Clone size is not always given. Where it is, it says once, few, many or a class for expanded clones.

d_call: TRBD2; v_call: TRBV5-1; clone_size: few; j_call: TRBJ2-7; cdr3_nt: TGCGCCAGCAGCTTGGGACTAGCGGGAGAAGAGGACGAGCAGTACTTC; cdr3_aa: CASSLGLAGEEDEQYF
d_call: NA; v_call: TRBV9; clone_size: NA; j_call: TRBJ1-2; cdr3_nt: TGTGCCAGCAGCGTAGAAACTCCAGGGGCTGGAGGCTACACCTTC; cdr3_aa: CASSVETPGAGGYTF
d_call: TRBD1; v_call: TRBV24-1; clone_size: once; j_call: TRBJ2-7; cdr3_nt: TGTGCCACCAGTGATCCCGCAGGGGGCTTCGACGAGCAGTACTTC; cdr3_aa: CATSDPAGGFDEQYF
d_call: TRBD2; v_call: TRBV7-3; clone_size: few; j_call: TRBJ2-1; cdr3_nt: TGTGCCAGCAGCTTAACAGGCCGGACTAGCGGGAGCCCCTACAATGAGCAGTTCTTC; cdr3_aa: CASSLTGRTSGSPYNEQFF
d_call: TRBD2; v_call: TRBV7-9; clone_size: NA; j_call: TRBJ2-5; cdr3_nt: TGTGCCAGCAGCTACTCAGATGGACTAGCGGGAGAGACCCAGTACTTC; cdr3_aa: CASSYSDGLAGETQYF
d_call: TRBD1; v_call: TRBV7-3; clone_size: NA; j_call: TRBJ1-1; cdr3_nt: TGTGCCAGCAGCCCCGGGGGGACAGGGACCACTGAAGCTTTCTTT; cdr3_aa: CASSPGGTGTTEAFF
d_call: NA; v_call: TRBV12-3/TRBV12-4; clone_size: NA; j_call: TRBJ2-1; cdr3_nt: TGTGCCAGCACCACCGGACTAGAGCAGTTCTTC; cdr3_aa: CASTTGLEQFF
d_call: NA; v_call: TRBV4-3; clone_size: few; j_call: TRBJ2-3; cdr3_nt: TGCGCCAGCGTTATCCGGGACTCCCGCACAGATACGCAGTATTTT; cdr3_aa: CASVIRDSRTDTQYF
d_call: TRBD2; v_call: TRBV27; clone_size: few; j_call: TRBJ2-7; cdr3_nt: TGTGCCAGCTCAGGGACCGGGGGGTACGAGCAGTACTTC; cdr3_aa: CASSGTGGYEQYF
d_call: TRBD2; v_call: TRBV28; clone_size: many; j_call: TRBJ2-5; cdr3_nt: TGTGCCAGCAGGGAGACTAGCGGGGGAGGAGAGACCCAGTACTTC; cdr3_aa: CASRETSGGGETQYF
d_call: TRBD2; v_call: TRBV29-1; clone_size: few; j_call: TRBJ2-1; cdr3_nt: TGCAGCGTTGCTAGCGGGAGAAGTTTTGGTGAGCAGTTCTTC; cdr3_aa: CSVASGRSFGEQFF
d_call: NA; v_call: TRBV29-1; clone_size: few; j_call: TRBJ2-5; cdr3_nt: TGCAGCGTTGAAGGTGCGGGCAGGCTGTACTTC; cdr3_aa: CSVEGAGRLYF
d_call: NA; v_call: TRBV7-8; clone_size: NA; j_call: TRBJ2-2; cdr3_nt: TGTGCCAGCAGCCCTACCTGGACAGGGAGGGCCACCGCGAACACCGGGGAGCTGTTTTTT; cdr3_aa: CASSPTWTGRATANTGELFF
d_call: NA; v_call: TRBV7-2; clone_size: NA; j_call: TRBJ2-3; cdr3_nt: TGTGCCAGCAGCTTAGCGTCGGGGGCATGGACGGATACGCAGTATTTT; cdr3_aa: CASSLASGAWTDTQYF
d_call: NA; v_call: TRBV12-3/TRBV12-4; clone_size: NA; j_call: TRBJ1-1; cdr3_nt: TGTGCCAGCGGCCGTAGACGTTTGAACACTGAAGCTTTCTTT; cdr3_aa: CASGRRRLNTEAFF
d_call: TRBD2; v_call: TRBV12-3/TRBV12-4; clone_size: NA; j_call: TRBJ2-5; cdr3_nt: TGTGCCAGCAGTTTATTGGGGACTAGCAGGGAGACCCAGTACTTC; cdr3_aa: CASSLLGTSRETQYF
d_call: TRBD2; v_call: TRBV7-6; clone_size: once; j_call: TRBJ2-3; cdr3_nt: TGTGCCAGCAGCTTAGTGACTAGCGGAACAGATACGCAGTATTTT; cdr3_aa: CASSLVTSGTDTQYF
d_call: TRBD1; v_call: TRBV27; clone_size: NA; j_call: TRBJ1-6; cdr3_nt: TGTGCCAGCAGTGGACAGGGCCATTCACCCCTCCACTTT; cdr3_aa: CASSGQGHSPLHF
d_call: TRBD2; v_call: TRBV20-1; clone_size: few; j_call: TRBJ2-3; cdr3_nt: TGCAGTGCCGAGCGGGAGACCACAGATACGCAGTATTTT; cdr3_aa: CSAERETTDTQYF
d_call: NA; v_call: TRBV5-1; clone_size: NA; j_call: TRBJ2-5; cdr3_nt: TGCGCCAGCAGCTTCGGCAGGGGGGACGAGACCCAGTACTTC; cdr3_aa: CASSFGRGDETQYF
d_call: NA; v_call: TRBV29-1; clone_size: few; j_call: TRBJ2-3; cdr3_nt: TGCAGCGTTAGACTAGTTCTCACAGATACGCAGTATTTT; cdr3_aa: CSVRLVLTDTQYF
d_call: TRBD2; v_call: TRBV4-2; clone_size: NA; j_call: TRBJ2-3; cdr3_nt: TGTGCCAGCAGCCTAGATAGACTAGCGGGAGGCCAAAGCACAGATACGCAGTATTTT; cdr3_aa: CASSLDRLAGGQSTDTQYF
d_call: NA; v_call: TRBV10-3; clone_size: NA; j_call: TRBJ1-2; cdr3_nt: TGTGCCATCAGTGAGGGAGGCTACACCTTC; cdr3_aa: CAISEGGYTF
d_call: TRBD1; v_call: TRBV6-5; clone_size: few; j_call: TRBJ1-2; cdr3_nt: TGTGCCAGCAGACCCGGACAGGGAAAGTATGGCTACACCTTC; cdr3_aa: CASRPGQGKYGYTF
d_call: NA; v_call: TRBV20-1; clone_size: few; j_call: TRBJ1-1; cdr3_nt: TGCAGTGTCCCGGGGTGGACTGAAGCTTTCTTT; cdr3_aa: CSVPGWTEAFF
d_call: NA; v_call: TRBV25-1; clone_size: NA; j_call: TRBJ2-1; cdr3_nt: TGTGCCACCTGTCCGGGGGTCAATGAGCAGTTCTTC; cdr3_aa: CATCPGVNEQFF
d_call: NA; v_call: TRBV27; clone_size: NA; j_call: TRBJ1-5; cdr3_nt: TGTGCCAGCAGTAAGTCAGGGTTGAGGCAGCCCCAGCATTTT; cdr3_aa: CASSKSGLRQPQHF
d_call: NA; v_call: TRBV11-2; clone_size: NA; j_call: TRBJ2-3; cdr3_nt: TGTGCCAGCACCAAGGCCACTAGCACAGATACGCAGTATTTT; cdr3_aa: CASTKATSTDTQYF
d_call: TRBD1; v_call: TRBV6-2/TRBV6-3; clone_size: few; j_call: TRBJ1-5; cdr3_nt: TGTGCCAGCAGTTACTCGTACAGGGGGAAGCATTTT; cdr3_aa: CASSYSYRGKHF
d_call: NA; v_call: TRBV27; clone_size: once; j_call: TRBJ2-3; cdr3_nt: TGTGCCAGCAGCCCAATTGTGTGTACGCAGTATTTT; cdr3_aa: CASSPIVCTQYF
d_call: TRBD2; v_call: TRBV29-1; clone_size: few; j_call: TRBJ2-7; cdr3_nt: TGCAGCGCACGAGGACTAGACCTCTACGAGCAGTACTTC; cdr3_aa: CSARGLDLYEQYF
d_call: TRBD2; v_call: TRBV9; clone_size: NA; j_call: TRBJ2-7; cdr3_nt: TGTGCCAGCAGCGCCCTACCGGGACTAGCGGGAAGACGGAACGAGCAGTACTTC; cdr3_aa: CASSALPGLAGRRNEQYF
d_call: NA; v_call: TRBV7-6; clone_size: NA; j_call: TRBJ2-3; cdr3_nt: TGTGCCAGCAGCTTGTTCCTAGCAGATACGCAGTATTTT; cdr3_aa: CASSLFLADTQYF
d_call: TRBD2; v_call: TRBV4-1; clone_size: NA; j_call: TRBJ2-1; cdr3_nt: TGCGCCAGCCAAGGGAGGGGAACTGTAGTCAGTGAGCAGTTCTTC; cdr3_aa: CASQGRGTVVSEQFF
d_call: NA; v_call: TRBV2; clone_size: NA; j_call: TRBJ2-7; cdr3_nt: TGTGCCAGCAGCCTGGACGGGATGAGCTCCTACAATGAGCAGTACTTC; cdr3_aa: CASSLDGMSSYNEQYF
d_call: TRBD2; v_call: TRBV20-1; clone_size: NA; j_call: TRBJ2-5; cdr3_nt: TGCAGTGCCTCCAGACTAGCGGGAGAGACCCAGTACTTC; cdr3_aa: CSASRLAGETQYF
d_call: TRBD1; v_call: TRBV7-2; clone_size: NA; j_call: TRBJ2-7; cdr3_nt: TGTGCCAGCAGCTCACGACAGGGTTCAATCGAGCAGTACTTC; cdr3_aa: CASSSRQGSIEQYF
d_call: NA; v_call: TRBV12-3/TRBV12-4; clone_size: NA; j_call: TRBJ2-3; cdr3_nt: TGTGCCAGCAGTTTAGCGGTTGGTGCTGATCTTGGCGGGGCTCTCACAGATACGCAGTATTTT; cdr3_aa: CASSLAVGADLGGALTDTQYF
d_call: NA; v_call: TRBV29-1; clone_size: NA; j_call: TRBJ2-1; cdr3_nt: TGCAGCGTTGAGGGCGGAGACCACAATGAGCAGTTCTTC; cdr3_aa: CSVEGGDHNEQFF
d_call: TRBD2; v_call: TRBV5-1; clone_size: few; j_call: TRBJ2-5; cdr3_nt: TGCGCCAGCAGCTTCGCGGGAGGACTAACTCAAGAGACCCAGTACTTC; cdr3_aa: CASSFAGGLTQETQYF
d_call: NA; v_call: TRBV5-5; clone_size: NA; j_call: TRBJ2-6; cdr3_nt: TGTGCCAGCAGCTTCCGGACAGAGAGTTTGGATTCTGGGGCCAACGTCCTGACTTTC; cdr3_aa: CASSFRTESLDSGANVLTF
d_call: TRBD1; v_call: TRBV29-1; clone_size: many; j_call: TRBJ1-2; cdr3_nt: TGCAGCGTTGGCCTGACAGGGATCCCTAACTATGGCTACACCTTC; cdr3_aa: CSVGLTGIPNYGYTF
d_call: TRBD1; v_call: TRBV7-3; clone_size: NA; j_call: TRBJ2-3; cdr3_nt: TGTGCCAGCAGCTTCCTAGGACAGGGAGGAGATACGCAGTATTTT; cdr3_aa: CASSFLGQGGDTQYF
d_call: TRBD2; v_call: TRBV6-2/TRBV6-3; clone_size: NA; j_call: TRBJ2-7; cdr3_nt: TGTGCCAGCAGTTACGCCCGGTGGGGAACTAGCGACTACGAGCAGTACTTC; cdr3_aa: CASSYARWGTSDYEQYF
d_call: NA; v_call: TRBV20-1; clone_size: NA; j_call: TRBJ1-1; cdr3_nt: TGCAGTGCTAGTCGCAGTATGAACACTGAAGCTTTCTTT; cdr3_aa: CSASRSMNTEAFF
d_call: NA; v_call: TRBV12-3/TRBV12-4; clone_size: NA; j_call: TRBJ2-1; cdr3_nt: TGTGCCAGCAGTCCCCGGAGTTTCAATGAGCAGTTCTTC; cdr3_aa: CASSPRSFNEQFF
d_call: NA; v_call: TRBV3-1; clone_size: few; j_call: TRBJ2-1; cdr3_nt: TGTGCCAGCAGCCCCAGGGCAAGCTCCTACAATGAGCAGTTCTTC; cdr3_aa: CASSPRASSYNEQFF
d_call: TRBD1; v_call: TRBV29-1; clone_size: NA; j_call: TRBJ1-2; cdr3_nt: TGCAGCGTTGACCGCCGGGACAGGGGTGATACTATCTATGGCTACACCTTC; cdr3_aa: CSVDRRDRGDTIYGYTF
d_call: TRBD2; v_call: TRBV3-1; clone_size: NA; j_call: TRBJ2-1; cdr3_nt: TGTGCCAGCAGCCGTACCCACCGGCTACGGGAGGGCCTTGGCGATGAGCAGTTCTTC; cdr3_aa: CASSRTHRLREGLGDEQFF
d_call: NA; v_call: TRBV15; clone_size: NA; j_call: TRBJ2-5; cdr3_nt: TGTGCCACCAGCAGCGGCGTACAACAAGAGACCCAGTACTTC; cdr3_aa: CATSSGVQQETQYF
d_call: TRBD2; v_call: TRBV11-2; clone_size: NA; j_call: TRBJ2-3; cdr3_nt: TGTGCCAGCGGACTAGCGGGACGGGATACGCAGTATTTT; cdr3_aa: CASGLAGRDTQYF
d_call: TRBD1; v_call: TRBV5-1; clone_size: NA; j_call: TRBJ2-7; cdr3_nt: TGCGCCAGCAGCCCGGTTGGGACAGGGGTCACCGAGCAGTACTTC; cdr3_aa: CASSPVGTGVTEQYF
d_call: NA; v_call: TRBV5-1; clone_size: NA; j_call: TRBJ2-7; cdr3_nt: TGCGCCAGCAGCTTCCGGGGGGACAATGAGCAGTACTTC; cdr3_aa: CASSFRGDNEQYF
d_call: TRBD2; v_call: TRBV20-1; clone_size: NA; j_call: TRBJ2-3; cdr3_nt: TGCAGTGCTCCCCCCCTAGCGGGAGGCCTGGATACGCAGTATTTT; cdr3_aa: CSAPPLAGGLDTQYF
d_call: TRBD1; v_call: TRBV10-3; clone_size: NA; j_call: TRBJ2-7; cdr3_nt: TGTGCCATCAGTGCTGGACAGGGGAATTTTGACGAGCAGTACTTC; cdr3_aa: CAISAGQGNFDEQYF